The 6 T cell receptor beta chains given below trace back to one sample, sequenced in a study of PD-1 blockade in classical Hodgkin lymphoma. Assay: immunoSEQ multiplex PCR; the TCRdb copy retains only in-frame clones and omits some. In the table there are nearly 35,000 clones, around 88% of which are singletons. Time point of the sample: newly diagnosed, previously untreated cHL patient sample. Thawed PBMCs were the source of CD4+ T cells, purified by magnetic negative selection. The sample taken for sequencing was CD4+ T cells from blood. Receptors were obtained from a human donor with classical Hodgkin lymphoma.

The rearrangement uses TRBV15 and TRBJ2-1, with D perhaps TRBD1 (6 bases). V dropped 5 bases and J dropped 3 bases, with 17 bases sitting between them. The CDR3 is 16 amino acids. The V gene's germline CDR1 is LNHNV and CDR2 YYDKDF (reference sequence). DNA of the CDR3: TGTGCCACCAGCGCTTGGATGGGACACAGCTACAATGAGCAGTTCTTC. Its protein is CATSAWMGHSYNEQFF.

V and J are TRBV19 and TRBJ1-5; the match to TRBD1 covers 10 bases. The CDR3 covers 18 residues. Germline V gives CDR1 LNHDA, CDR2 SQIVND (reference sequence). Losses at the gene ends were 7 bases for V and 0 bases for J; bases not matched to a gene: 12. This CDR3 reads CASTSDRGRITSNQPQHF. The CDR3 region has the DNA TGTGCCAGTACCAGTGACAGGGGGCGAATTACTAGCAATCAGCCCCAGCATTTT. The full variable domain, with the rest looked up from reference TRBV19 and TRBJ1-5, is DGGITQSPKYLFRKEGQNVTLSCEQNLNHDAMYWYRQDPGQGLRLIYYSQIVNDFQKGDIAEGYSVSREKKESFPLTVTSAQKNPTAFYLCASTSDRGRITSNQPQHFGDGTRLSIL.

The chain couples TRBV7-8 to TRBJ2-4, with a tentative D call TRBD2 (6 bases). V dropped 1 base and J dropped 9 bases, with 16 bases sitting between them. The CDR3 contains 15 residues. Germline CDR1 SGHVS, CDR2 FQNEAQ. CDR3 sequence reads: CASSLGSGSGSIQYF. The DNA of the CDR3 is TGTGCCAGCAGCTTAGGGTCGGGGTCCGGGAGCATTCAGTACTTC.

The sample holds one count of this clone. The chain recombines TRBV19 with TRBJ2-5; 8 bases fit TRBD1. Germline-derived CDR1 and CDR2 are LNHDA and SQIVND (reference sequence). The CDR3 extends over 13 amino acids. V shed 7 bases, J shed 1 base, and the junction held 2 bases outside the gene matches. The CDR3 nucleotides are TGTGCCAGTAAAGGACAGGGCCAAGAGACCCAGTACTTC. Translation gives CASKGQGQETQYF.

The V and J genes are TRBV28 and TRBJ2-1; 9 bases line up with TRBD2. CDR1 is MDHEN, CDR2 SYDVKM, per germline. The CDR3 totals 15 residues. The V segment lost 3 bases and the J segment 7 bases; nucleotides outside the gene matches: 7. In nucleotides, the CDR3 is TGTGCCAGCAGTTTCCAAGGGACTAGCTGGAATGAGCAGTTCTTC. Translated, it gives CASSFQGTSWNEQFF. Drawing the rest from reference TRBV28 and TRBJ2-1, the complete variable domain is DVKVTQSSRYLVKRTGEKVFLECVQDMDHENMFWYRQDPGLGLRLIYFSYDVKMKEKGDIPEGYSVSREKKERFSLILESASTNQTSMYLCASSFQGTSWNEQFFGPGTRLTVL.

In nucleotides, the CDR3 is TGTGCCAGCAGCGGGGACAGGGGGTGGAATTCACCCCTCCACTTT. This gives the protein CASSGDRGWNSPLHF. The rearrangement links TRBV9 to TRBJ1-6, with 11 bases aligning to TRBD1. The ends lost 3 bases at V and 7 bases at J; junction bases unmatched: 3. Looked up from germline, CDR1 is SGDLS and CDR2 is YYNGEE. The CDR3 spans 15 residues.